This TCR beta chain comes out of a study of beta chain features in type 1 diabetes. Notes on the study in general: Highly expressing activated T cells could be over-counted with a cDNA template.

On this clone: Its antigen is undetermined.

The entirety of the isolated RNA underwent reverse transcription, so expressed TCRB transcripts were sequenced. Some clones are missing from TCRdb's copy, which holds only in-frame ones; the method was immunoSEQ multiplex PCR. In the table there are about 330,000 clones, around 10% of which are singletons. The V segment lost 7 bases and the J segment 5 bases; nucleotides outside the gene matches: 10. Germline V gene data show CDR1 as SEHNR and CDR2 as FQNEAQ (reference sequence). This CDR3 comprises 15 residues. Purity exceeding 95% was reached by all sorted populations. The sequence derives from a woman aged 25 to 45 in good health. The rearrangement uses TRBV7-9 and TRBJ2-2, with 7 bases identical to TRBD2. The sequenced sample consisted of naive CD4+ T cells from blood. CDR3 residues: CASNATGGGTGELFF. The CDR3 bases are TGTGCCAGCAACGCGACGGGAGGTGGTACCGGGGAGCTGTTTTTT.